This entry lists 18 T cell receptor beta chains sequenced from one sample in a study of CD8+ T cells in alopecia areata. Reverse transcribed after extraction, RNA yielded cDNA as the sequencing template. Using immunoSEQ multiplex PCR, the repertoire was profiled, and TCRdb retains in-frame clones only, with some absent. The repertoire holds about 140,000 clones, with around 50% as singletons. Treatment of the sample: oral pan-JAK inhibitor, 5-10 mg twice daily. Material: CD8+ T cells sorted from blood, obtained at week 4, from a patient treated with tofacitinib. The receptors shown here come from a human donor with alopecia areata.

V is TRBV11-2 and J is TRBJ2-7; no firm D call. The CDR3 covers 11 residues. Trimming pared 4 bases from V and 2 bases from J, leaving 3 bases between. Germline-derived CDR1 and CDR2 are SGHAT and FQNNGV. The CDR3 region has the DNA TGTGCCAGCAGCTGGACCTACGAGCAGTACTTC. Amino acids: CASSWTYEQYF.

The count of this clone is one. The gene calls are TRBV10-3 and TRBJ2-5; either TRBD1 or TRBD2 may supply D (5 bases each). The length of the CDR3 is 16 residues. The V gene's germline CDR1 is ENHRY and CDR2 SYGVKD. V lost 3 bases, J lost 4 bases, and 18 bases lay in between. The CDR3: CAISDPTGPSGETQYF. The CDR3 DNA sequence: TGTGCCATCAGTGACCCGACGGGGCCATCTGGAGAGACCCAGTACTTC.

The J gene is TRBJ1-5, the V gene TRBV27; unclear D gene. Trimming took 3 bases from V and 4 from J, leaving 7 bases between them. The germline V gene has CDR1 MNHEY and CDR2 SMNVEV (reference sequence). CDR3 length: 13 residues. As DNA, the CDR3 is TGTGCCAGCAGTTTTTCACGGAATCAGCCCCAGCATTTT. Its protein product is CASSFSRNQPQHF.

This sequence joins TRBV5-6 and TRBJ2-7, with D unclear. In germline, CDR1 is SGHDT, CDR2 YYEEEE. The CDR3 is 13 residues long. V lost 0 bases and J lost 2, with 6 bases in between. The CDR3 here is CASSLGPTYEQYF. The CDR3, as DNA: TGTGCCAGCAGCTTGGGGCCTACCTACGAGCAGTACTTC.

In this sample, this clone turned up a few times. The rearrangement uses TRBV7-9 and TRBJ2-6; D remains unclear. The germline V and J ends were trimmed by 5 bases and 0 bases, with 11 bases remaining between them. Germline loops: CDR1 SEHNR, CDR2 FQNEAQ (reference sequence). The CDR3 covers 16 residues. CDR3 bases: TGTGCCAGCAGCCCAGAATTGTTCTCTGGGGCCAACGTCCTGACTTTC. Translated, it gives CASSPELFSGANVLTF.

The rearrangement joins TRBV9 to TRBJ2-7, with D unclear. Deletions cut 0 bases from V and 5 bases from J, with 12 bases between. The CDR3 is made up of 14 amino acids. CDR1 and CDR2 from the germline V gene are SGDLS and YYNGEE. DNA of the CDR3: TGTGCCAGCAGCGTAGTGGCCGGAAGCGACGAGCAGTACTTC. This translates into CASSVVAGSDEQYF.

V gene TRBV6-5 combines with J gene TRBJ1-4; maybe TRBD1 (6 bases). Trimming removed 0 bases at V and 7 bases at J, with 12 bases between. The germline CDR1 and CDR2 sequences are MNHEY and SVGAGI. The CDR3 consists of 15 residues. The CDR3 DNA follows: TGTGCCAGCAGTTACTCAGGGGGGGGTAGTGAAAAACTGTTTTTT. It encodes CASSYSGGGSEKLFF.

The V call is TRBV6-6, the J call TRBJ2-2; perhaps TRBD1 as D (6 bases). CDR1 MNHNY and CDR2 SVGAGI come from the germline V gene (reference sequence). V was pared by 7 bases and J by 0 bases, with 12 bases between. The CDR3 consists of 15 residues. CDR3 in DNA: TGTGCCAGCAATACACAGGGTCCGAACACCGGGGAGCTGTTTTTT. Its translation: CASNTQGPNTGELFF.

CDR3 in amino acids: CATLGPGYGYTF. Here the CDR3 DNA reads TGTGCCACCCTGGGACCAGGCTATGGCTACACCTTC. V gene TRBV6-6 combines with J gene TRBJ1-2, with D possibly TRBD1 on 5 matching bases. The CDR3 is 12 residues long. The germline V and J ends were trimmed by 10 bases and 4 bases, with 13 bases remaining between them. Looked up from germline, CDR1 is MNHNY and CDR2 is SVGAGI (reference sequence).

V gene TRBV6-1 combines with J gene TRBJ1-1, with D possibly being TRBD1 (6 bases). This CDR3 region has 14 residues. The germline V and J ends were trimmed by 6 bases and 5 bases, with 16 bases remaining between them. Germline assignment: CDR1 MNHNS and CDR2 SASEGT. CDR3 protein: CASSILPGHTEAFF. The CDR3 nucleotides read TGTGCCAGCAGCATTCTACCGGGACATACTGAAGCTTTCTTT.

The genes are TRBV25-1 and TRBJ2-2; maybe TRBD2 (5 bases). This CDR3 is built from 10 residues. V was cut by 9 bases and J by 7 bases, with 6 bases left in between. Germline V lookup: CDR1 MGHDK, CDR2 SYGVNS. The CDR3 DNA reads as TGTGCCAGTGAGGGCGGGGAGCTGTTTTTT. Its translation: CASEGGELFF.

The rearrangement uses TRBV4-3 and TRBJ1-5; 8 positions agree with TRBD1. The CDR3 sequence is 18 residues long. The trim removed 5 bases at V and 1 base at J, leaving 13 bases unmatched. The V gene's germline CDR1 is LGHNA and CDR2 YSLEER. The CDR3 sequence: CASSSYHRGEGSNQPQHF. CDR3 bases: TGCGCCAGCAGCTCCTACCACAGGGGGGAAGGGAGCAATCAGCCCCAGCATTTT.

This clone has just a few counts. The V and J genes are TRBV14 and TRBJ1-1; D gene unclear. In germline, CDR1 is SGHDN, CDR2 FVKESK. The CDR3 is made up of 13 amino acids. Trimming took 4 bases from V and 3 from J, leaving 9 bases between them. The CDR3: CASSPFGYTEAFF. CDR3 DNA: TGTGCCAGCAGCCCTTTCGGGTACACTGAAGCTTTCTTT. The full variable domain, in which reference TRBV14 and TRBJ1-1 provide the parts outside the CDR3, is EAGVTQFPSHSVIEKGQTVTLRCDPISGHDNLYWYRRVMGKEIKFLLHFVKESKQDESGMPNNRFLAERTGGTYSTLKVQPAELEDSGVYFCASSPFGYTEAFFGQGTRLTVV.

The V call is TRBV7-3, the J call TRBJ2-3; the match to TRBD1 covers 7 bases. Germline V gene sequence: CDR1 SGHTA, CDR2 FQGTGA. V gave up 3 bases and J gave up 6 bases; unmatched junction bases: 9. The CDR3 has 15 residues. CDR3 loop: CASSLRGLAYDTQYF. In nucleotides, the CDR3 is TGTGCCAGCAGCTTGAGGGGGCTAGCATACGATACGCAGTATTTT.

Written as DNA, the CDR3 is TGCGCCAGCAGCTTTCGACAGGGATCGAACACTGAAGCTTTCTTT. The encoded protein is CASSFRQGSNTEAFF. The chain uses TRBV4-1 and TRBJ1-1, with 7 bases that match TRBD1. The CDR3 has 15 residues. With V trimmed by 5 bases and J by 1 base, 7 bases remained unmatched. From germline, CDR1 is MGHRA and CDR2 YSYEKL.

This clone has only a few counts. For the CDR3, the DNA is TGTGCCACCAGCAGAGATAAACAGGGGGCACAAGAGACCCAGTACTTC. Translation gives CATSRDKQGAQETQYF. The rearrangement links TRBV15 to TRBJ2-5; 9 bases line up with TRBD1. The CDR3 has 16 amino acids. J gave up 2 bases and V 0 bases, and 4 bases lay outside the gene matches. Looked up from germline, CDR1 is LNHNV and CDR2 is YYDKDF (reference sequence).

The V call is TRBV4-1, the J call TRBJ1-2; the D is unclear. V lost 0 bases to trimming and J lost 6 bases, with 11 bases between them. Germline V gives CDR1 MGHRA, CDR2 YSYEKL. CDR3 length: 14 residues. This CDR3 is CASSQDSPADGYTF. CDR3 coding DNA: TGCGCCAGCAGCCAAGATAGTCCGGCGGATGGCTACACCTTC.

V gene TRBV5-1 combines with J gene TRBJ2-7, with no clear D. This CDR3 has 12 residues. Germline loops: CDR1 SGHRS, CDR2 YFSETQ. With 4 bases removed from V and 3 bases from J, the gap between germline ends came to 8 bases. DNA for the CDR3: TGCGCCAGCAGCCCAGACGGCTACGAGCAGTACTTC. This translates into CASSPDGYEQYF.